The 3 T cell receptor beta chains presented below share a single source sample, sequenced in a study of T cell responses to AZD1222 COVID-19 vaccine. Assay used: immunoSEQ multiplex PCR; TCRdb lists only in-frame clones, some missing. The sample has some 140,000 clones, around 93% seen once; the top ten hold around 6.5%. This sample comprised peripheral blood, obtained 28 days after the second AZD1222 dose. The receptors originated from an adult who received the AZD1222 COVID-19 vaccine.

The chain recombines TRBV6-5 with TRBJ1-2; the D gene is possibly TRBD1 (5 bases). Germline-derived CDR1 and CDR2 are MNHEY and SVGAGI. The CDR3 contains 15 residues. V was trimmed by 2 bases and J by 7 bases, leaving 17 bases between them. The CDR3 region is CASSYGRQGKGGYTF. CDR3 nucleotides: TGTGCCAGCAGTTACGGTCGGCAGGGAAAGGGTGGCTACACCTTC.

The chain couples TRBV12-5 to TRBJ1-1; D not resolved. The CDR3 is made up of 12 amino acids. Trimming took off 5 bases at V and 8 bases at J, with 12 bases between the two ends. Per germline, CDR1 LGHNT and CDR2 FRNRAP. The CDR3 DNA sequence: TGTGCTAGTGGTACGCCCCGATTGGAAGCTTTCTTT. It is translated as CASGTPRLEAFF.

The rearrangement links TRBV5-1 to TRBJ1-2; D may be TRBD1 (6 bases). V lost 1 base and J 7 bases, leaving 17 bases between the germline ends. This CDR3 has 15 amino acids. Germline CDR1 is SGHRS and CDR2 is YFSETQ. CDR3 amino acids: CASSLLGAQGLGYTF. The CDR3, as DNA: TGCGCCAGCAGCTTGCTTGGGGCTCAGGGGCTTGGCTACACCTTC.